Listed here are 15 T cell receptor beta chains from one sample, sequenced in a study of blood T cell repertoires in COVID-19. Clones were read by immunoSEQ multiplex PCR, and TCRdb kept only the in-frame ones, dropping some. The profile shows about 200,000 clones, approximately 84% of them singletons. Input material: peripheral blood. The receptors were sampled from a woman older than 75 with acute or convalescent COVID-19.

The chain is built from TRBV18 and TRBJ2-3; the match to TRBD1 covers 10 bases. This CDR3 contains 16 residues. Germline CDR1 KGHSH, CDR2 LQKENI. Losses at the gene ends were 2 bases for V and 4 bases for J; bases not matched to a gene: 6. CDR3 sequence: CASSPILGTGADTQYF. The CDR3 DNA sequence: TGTGCCAGCTCACCAATCTTAGGGACAGGGGCAGATACGCAGTATTTT.

This chain links TRBV6-2 or TRBV6-3 with TRBJ2-3; TRBD2 matches at 9 bases. J lost 4 bases, V lost 2 bases, and 7 bases had no gene match. Germline CDR1 and CDR2: MNHEY and SVGEGT. The CDR3 has 16 residues. In DNA form, the CDR3 reads TGTGCCAGCAGTTACGGGTCTAGCGGGAACCCAGATACGCAGTATTTT. Translated: CASSYGSSGNPDTQYF.

This clone was counted once. The CDR3 reads CASSSRGTDTQYF. CDR3 coding DNA: TGTGCCAGCAGTAGCAGGGGCACAGATACGCAGTATTTT. The V gene is TRBV12-3 or TRBV12-4, the J gene TRBJ2-3; D is possibly TRBD1 (5 bases). CDR3 length equals 13 residues. V was clipped by 5 bases and J by 1 base, with 7 bases between them.

This clone was detected only once. This rearrangement joins TRBV5-1 to TRBJ1-5; 8 bases align to TRBD1. CDR3 size: 15 residues. Losses at the gene ends were 4 bases for V and 6 bases for J; bases not matched to a gene: 9. CDR1 is SGHRS, CDR2 YFSETQ, per germline. The DNA for the CDR3 is TGCGCCAGCAGCCCCGGACAGGGCGAAGGTCAGCCCCAGCATTTT. Residues: CASSPGQGEGQPQHF.

The chain couples TRBV2 to TRBJ1-2; no reliable D call. Trimming shortened V by 4 bases and J by 8 bases, and 14 bases separated the two germline ends. The CDR3 has 13 amino acids. Looked up from germline, CDR1 is SNHLY and CDR2 is FYNNEI. CDR3 loop: CASSARGFGGYTF. In nucleotides, the CDR3 is TGTGCCAGCAGTGCAAGAGGGTTCGGAGGCTACACCTTC.

This clone has only one observation. This chain uses TRBV7-2 with TRBJ2-5, with 8 positions matching TRBD1. With 2 bases clipped from V and 4 bases from J, the junction kept 6 bases outside the gene matches. Germline-derived CDR1 and CDR2 are SGHTA and FQGNSA. This CDR3 is 15 amino acids long. The CDR3 bases are TGTGCCAGCAGCTTAACCACAGGGGGTGCAGAGACCCAGTACTTC. Translation gives CASSLTTGGAETQYF.

The chain couples TRBV6-6 to TRBJ1-5; possibly TRBD1 for D (5 bases). The V and J ends lost 6 bases and 4 bases respectively, with 19 bases between them. Per the germline V gene, CDR1 is MNHNY and CDR2 is SVGAGI (reference sequence). This CDR3 region has 16 residues. In DNA form, the CDR3 reads TGTGCCAGCAGCAGGGAGGACTTGGGACGAAATCAGCCCCAGCATTTT. Translating gives CASSREDLGRNQPQHF.

This clone was detected only a few times. The chain couples TRBV21-1 to TRBJ1-1; the D segment call TRBD1 is taken from the table without a DNA check. TRBV21-1 is a recognized pseudogene. CDR3 length: 14 residues. CDR3 in DNA: TGTGCCAGCAGCGGAAAGACAGACCTCTATGAAGCTTTCTTT. Its translation: CASSGKTDLYEAFF.

The chain combines TRBV6-6 with TRBJ2-1; 8 nucleotides match TRBD2. Germline CDR1 and CDR2: MNHNY and SVGAGI (reference sequence). The CDR3 runs 16 residues. With V trimmed by 2 bases and J by 5 bases, 8 bases remained unmatched. The CDR3 DNA reads TGTGCCAGCAGTTACAAGACGGGAGGGCTCAACAATGAGCAGTTCTTC. It yields the protein CASSYKTGGLNNEQFF.

V is TRBV30 and J is TRBJ1-5; possibly TRBD1 for D (6 bases). V lost 2 bases and J lost 0, with 11 bases in between. This CDR3 has 15 amino acids. Germline CDR1 reads GTSNPN; CDR2 reads SVGIG (reference sequence). The CDR3 spells CAWSLGADSNQPQHF. The CDR3 nucleotides read TGTGCCTGGAGTCTGGGGGCGGATAGCAATCAGCCCCAGCATTTT.

The gene calls are TRBV2 and TRBJ1-5; maybe TRBD1 (5 bases). This CDR3 has 13 amino acids. The germline gives CDR1 SNHLY, CDR2 FYNNEI. The ends were cut back, 6 bases at V and 6 bases at J, with 12 bases in the middle. CDR3 bases: TGTGCCAGCAGCCCAGGGTATGGTCAGCCCCAGCATTTT. Translated, it gives CASSPGYGQPQHF. Full variable domain (remainder filled in from reference TRBV2 and TRBJ1-5): EPEVTQTPSHQVTQMGQEVILRCVPISNHLYFYWYRQILGQKVEFLVSFYNNEISEKSEIFDDQFSVERPDGSNFTLKIRSTKLEDSAMYFCASSPGYGQPQHFGDGTRLSIL.

The chain couples TRBV5-6 to TRBJ2-3; 8 nucleotides agree with TRBD2. The CDR3 consists of 15 residues. Looked up from germline, CDR1 is SGHDT and CDR2 is YYEEEE. J lost 6 bases, V lost 3 bases, and 9 bases had no gene match. CDR3 residues: CASSWNRGGPDTQYF. In nucleotides, the CDR3 is TGTGCCAGCAGCTGGAACCGGGGGGGTCCGGATACGCAGTATTTT.

The chain couples TRBV12-3 or TRBV12-4 to TRBJ2-7, with 9 bases matching TRBD1. The trim removed 7 bases at V and 3 bases at J, leaving 4 bases unmatched. The length of the CDR3 is 13 residues. Written as DNA, the CDR3 is TGTGCCAGCAACCGGGACAGGGTCTACGAGCAGTACTTC. This encodes CASNRDRVYEQYF.

This clone was seen only a few times. V gene TRBV28 combines with J gene TRBJ1-1, with TRBD1 as a possible D gene (5 bases). The V and J ends lost 5 bases and 8 bases respectively, with 9 bases between them. The V gene's germline CDR1 is MDHEN and CDR2 SYDVKM. The CDR3 length is 11 residues. In nucleotides, the CDR3 is TGTGCCAGCAGTCATCGACAGGAAGCTTTCTTT. It codes for CASSHRQEAFF.

The CDR3 bases are TGTGCCAGCAGCTTAGGTAGCGGGACTGAGCAGTTCTTC. Translated: CASSLGSGTEQFF. The chain joins TRBV11-2 to TRBJ2-1; 8 bases align to TRBD2. The CDR3 extends over 13 amino acids. CDR1 and CDR2 (germline): SGHAT, FQNNGV. J gave up 9 bases and V 1 base, and 2 bases lay outside the gene matches.